The clone carrying this T cell receptor (beta chain) was detected ten times or more. Its antigen remains unknown. The junction differs from germline at one of its ends, possibly a read error. These data originate in a study of CD8 T cells in ankylosing spondylitis. General study findings and limits: Matched synovial fluid from ankylosing spondylitis patients was reported to be enriched for disease-linked clones. In synovial fluid and blood from reactive arthritis, some motif variants were previously reported.

MiXCR, applied by TCRdb to the 5' RACE reads, yields one record per CDR3 protein. The sample yields some 130,000 distinct CDR3 sequences, about 6.7% seen once. Germline loops: CDR1 MNHEY, CDR2 SVGAGI. The CDR3 consists of 14 residues. The gene calls are TRBV6-5 and TRBJ1-6, with D hard to call. This receptor was taken from a female donor with ankylosing spondylitis or in good health (not recorded which). Input material: blood, either unsorted or a sorted T cell fraction (not recorded which). Here the CDR3 reads CASSDSGNNSPLHF. The DNA for the CDR3 is TGTGCCAGCAGTGACTCGGGCAATAATTCACCCCTCCACTTT.